The clone carrying this T cell receptor beta chain was detected only a few times. Its antigen remains unknown. The data derive from a study of human T cells and chemical hapten exposure. Study-wide results and caveats: Counts of TCRs expanded at PT1 correlated positively with patch test score. With alopecia, donors may have immune responses unlike healthy people's.

Indicated time point: patch test 1, 2 weeks after DPC sensitization. Stated treatment: therapeutic diphenylcyclopropenone sensitization with weekly scalp DPC. From whole blood left unfractionated, total RNA was extracted. Germline CDR1 is MDHEN and CDR2 is SYDVKM. Unmatched junction bases numbered 3, after V lost 5 bases and J lost 2 bases. This CDR3 region has 14 residues. MiXCR, run by TCRdb on the RACE reads, gives a single entry per CDR3 protein. The table lists around 380,000 distinct CDR3 sequences, roughly 5% of them singletons. The material was whole blood, obtained in connection with sensitization to the hapten diphenylcyclopropenone (DPC). The receptor was isolated from a woman between 45 and 65 years old with alopecia areata. Some clones in this sample may be carry-over from other donors' samples. The chain couples TRBV28 to TRBJ2-1; 7 bases agree with TRBD2. CDR3 DNA: TGTGCCAGCAGTACGAGCGGGACCTACAATGAGCAGTTCTTC. Protein: CASSTSGTYNEQFF.